The subject of this entry is one T cell receptor (beta chain). The data originate from a study of blood T cell repertoires in COVID-19. Study as a whole: Acute and convalescent COVID-19 specimens originated in the United States, Italy and Spain.

The CDR3 is 14 amino acids. Germline trimming cut 3 bases from V and 6 bases from J; bases unmatched to any gene: 7. CDR1 and CDR2 from the germline V gene are MNHEY and SMNVEV (reference sequence). Generated by immunoSEQ multiplex PCR, the TCRdb table keeps only in-frame clones and is missing some. This table has approximately 260,000 clones, around four fifths appearing once. The sample comprised peripheral blood. This sequence originates from a woman in her sixties or seventies with active or convalescent COVID-19. The V gene is TRBV27, the J gene TRBJ1-1; 7 nucleotides match TRBD1. CDR3 protein: CASSLVDRKAEAFF. As DNA, the CDR3 is TGTGCCAGCAGTTTGGTGGACAGGAAGGCTGAAGCTTTCTTT.